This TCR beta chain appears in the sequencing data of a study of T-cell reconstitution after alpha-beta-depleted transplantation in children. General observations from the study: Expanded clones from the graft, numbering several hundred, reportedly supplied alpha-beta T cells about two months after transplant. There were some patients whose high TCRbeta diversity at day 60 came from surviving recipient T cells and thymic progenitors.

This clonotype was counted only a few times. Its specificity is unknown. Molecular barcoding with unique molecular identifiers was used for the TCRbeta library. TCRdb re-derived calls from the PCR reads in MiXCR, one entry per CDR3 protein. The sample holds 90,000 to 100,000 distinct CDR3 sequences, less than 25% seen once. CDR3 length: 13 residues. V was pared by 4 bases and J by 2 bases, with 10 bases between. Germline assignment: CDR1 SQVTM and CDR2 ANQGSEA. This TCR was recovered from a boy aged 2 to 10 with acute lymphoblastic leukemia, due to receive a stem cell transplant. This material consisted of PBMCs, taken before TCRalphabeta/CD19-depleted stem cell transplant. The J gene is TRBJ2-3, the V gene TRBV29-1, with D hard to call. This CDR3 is CSVGRQLTDTQYF. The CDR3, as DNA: TGCAGCGTTGGCCGTCAACTCACAGATACGCAGTATTTT.